Shown below are 8 T cell receptor beta chains from a single sample sequenced in a study of shared clonotypes between healthy human individuals. Here immunoSEQ multiplex PCR was the method, and the copy in TCRdb shows in-frame clones only, minus some. The data show 400,000 to 600,000 clones, over 75% seen once. The sample consisted of PBMCs. Source of these receptors: a woman in her forties in good health. Some clones in this sample may be carry-over from other donors' samples.

The chain joins TRBV6-8 to TRBJ1-5; weak D call: TRBD1 (5 bases). CDR1 and CDR2 (germline): MNHGY, SAAAGT. The CDR3 is made up of 14 amino acids. The ends were cut back, 2 bases at V and 4 bases at J, with 9 bases in the middle. Here the CDR3 reads CASSYGTENQPQHF. DNA of the CDR3: TGTGCCAGCAGTTACGGGACGGAGAATCAGCCCCAGCATTTT.

The gene calls are TRBV7-9 and TRBJ2-1; TRBD1 matches at 9 bases. This CDR3 comprises 18 residues. Trimming cost V 5 bases and J 6 bases; bases outside gene matches: 17. The germline V gene encodes CDR1 SEHNR and CDR2 FQNEAQ (reference sequence). The CDR3 sequence is CASSPHYRGQGRINEQFF. For the CDR3, the DNA is TGTGCCAGCAGCCCACACTACAGGGGGCAGGGGCGGATCAATGAGCAGTTCTTC.

There are a few counts of this clone. The rearrangement joins TRBV5-1 to TRBJ2-2; the D is unclear. Deletions cut 0 bases from V and 3 bases from J, with 12 bases between. From germline, CDR1 is SGHRS and CDR2 YFSETQ. The CDR3 length is 16 residues. The CDR3: CASSLEPARDTGELFF. CDR3 coding DNA: TGCGCCAGCAGCTTGGAGCCAGCCCGCGACACCGGGGAGCTGTTTTTT.

V gene TRBV5-1 combines with J gene TRBJ1-6, with D perhaps TRBD1 (6 bases). Trimming removed 0 bases at V and 7 bases at J, with 11 bases between. Germline CDR1 SGHRS, CDR2 YFSETQ. The CDR3 is made up of 15 amino acids. CDR3 protein: CASSLGATGNSPLHF. CDR3 in DNA: TGCGCCAGCAGCTTGGGGGCTACAGGGAATTCACCCCTCCACTTT.

This chain connects TRBV4-2 to TRBJ2-7; D perhaps matches TRBD2 (6 bases). There are 17 residues in the CDR3. Germline CDR1 and CDR2: LGHNA and YNFKEQ. V was pared by 0 bases and J by 0 bases, with 15 bases between. CDR3 in DNA: TGTGCCAGCAGCCAAGAGGGCCCAGCGGGTAGCTCCTACGAGCAGTACTTC. Translation: CASSQEGPAGSSYEQYF.

This clone has at least ten counts. Distinct nucleotide sequences in the sample also encode this CDR3. This CDR3 is CSGGQGRDTEAFF. The CDR3 DNA reads TGCAGCGGGGGACAGGGGAGGGACACTGAAGCTTTCTTT. This chain connects TRBV29-1 to TRBJ1-1; 10 bases are a match to TRBD1. The germline gives CDR1 SQVTM, CDR2 ANQGSEA. The J segment lost 3 bases and the V segment lost 7 bases, leaving 5 bases of the junction unmatched. The CDR3 runs to 13 residues.

The chain combines TRBV7-8 with TRBJ1-2; D remains ambiguous. The V and J ends lost 1 base and 0 bases respectively, with 12 bases between them. CDR3 length: 16 amino acids. Germline CDR1 and CDR2: SGHVS and FQNEAQ. In DNA, the CDR3 is TGTGCCAGCAGCTTAGTTCTGGCCGCTGCTAACTATGGCTACACCTTC. It translates to CASSLVLAAANYGYTF.

The chain uses TRBV15 and TRBJ1-2; 8 nucleotides align to TRBD1. The CDR3 runs to 16 residues. After removal of 2 bases from V and 6 bases from J, the junction contained 11 bases not matched to a gene. Germline CDR1 is LNHNV and CDR2 is YYDKDF (reference sequence). The CDR3 here is CATSRRRTDRGHGYTF. The CDR3, as DNA: TGTGCCACCAGCAGACGCCGGACCGACAGGGGCCATGGCTACACCTTC.